The text below deals with one T cell receptor beta chain. Its target is unknown. From the germline J gene comes the end of the CDR3, since the read stops 3 residues before it. This record belongs to a study of T cell clonality in common variable immunodeficiency. Regarding the study as a whole: CVID subjects shared fewer TCRbeta clones than healthy controls did. Reportedly, TCR beta sequences from common variable immunodeficiency showed fewer deletions and N-nucleotide insertions.

Germline V gene lookup returns CDR1 MNHEY and CDR2 SVGEGT. There are 15 residues in the CDR3. The junction had 4 bases not matched to a gene; V was cut back by 6 bases and J by 2 bases. Assay: immunoSEQ multiplex PCR; the TCRdb copy retains only in-frame clones and omits some. The sample presents some 15,000 clones, none singletons. V and J are TRBV6-2 or TRBV6-3 and TRBJ2-3; 11 bases are shared with TRBD1. Sequencing used peripheral blood mononuclear cells. The source of this sequence is a human donor with common variable immunodeficiency. CDR3 sequence: CASSEDRGPTDTQYF. The DNA read from the CDR3 is TGTGCCAGCAGCGAGGACAGGGGGCCCACAGATACG.